This T cell receptor (beta chain) was observed in a study of blood T cell repertoires in COVID-19. Study as a whole: Samples representing acute and convalescent COVID-19 were sourced from the United States, Italy and Spain. From T cells, B-cell-depleted T cells, or PBMCs came the material, which was cDNA or gDNA.

J lost 6 bases, V lost 6 bases, and 3 bases had no gene match. This CDR3 has 14 amino acids. CDR1 and CDR2 from the germline V gene are MRHNA and SNTAGT. In the authors' workflow: Reference gene primers were amplified, and this amplification served to estimate nucleated cell counts. Profiling relied on immunoSEQ multiplex PCR, and the TCRdb table lists in-frame clones only, not all of them. The V and J calls and clone size come from that table; D and trimming were worked out from the DNA. The table has 140,000 or so clones, roughly 88% seen once. The source material was peripheral blood. The sequence was obtained from a man in his 70s with acute or convalescent COVID-19. The rearrangement joins TRBV6-4 to TRBJ2-2, with TRBD1 identical over 11 bases. The CDR3 sequence is CASSGQGAAGELFF. In DNA form, the CDR3 reads TGTGCCAGCAGCGGACAGGGGGCGGCCGGGGAGCTGTTTTTT.